The rows below give T cell receptor beta chains drawn from one sample of a study of blood T cell repertoires in COVID-19. Method: immunoSEQ multiplex PCR; TCRdb's copy keeps in-frame clones and lacks some. The sample lists 150,000 to 200,000 clones; approximately 80% were seen once. The specimen sequenced was peripheral blood. All receptors derive from a man between 65 and 80 years old who had recovered from COVID-19. Each CDR3 is given with its conserved first and last residue. D genes are given only for firm matches. Clone size is stated in some rows and not others, as once, few, many or a class when expanded.

v_gene: TRBV18
abundance: NA
len: 16
d_gene: TRBD1
j_gene: TRBJ1-2
CDR3nt: TGTGCCAGCTCACCACAGGGACAGCCACCTAACTATGGCTACACCTTC
CDR3aa: CASSPQGQPPNYGYTF

v_gene: TRBV21-1
abundance: once
len: 14
d_gene: NA
j_gene: TRBJ2-3
CDR3nt: TGTGCCAGCAGCATCCCCTTGGGGCCAGATACGCAGTATTTT
CDR3aa: CASSIPLGPDTQYF

v_gene: TRBV11-2
abundance: NA
len: 14
d_gene: NA
j_gene: TRBJ2-5
CDR3nt: TGTGCCAGCAGCCCCTTGGTGGGCAGAGAGACCCAGTACTTC
CDR3aa: CASSPLVGRETQYF

v_gene: TRBV5-1
abundance: NA
len: 16
d_gene: TRBD2
j_gene: TRBJ2-3
CDR3nt: TGCGCCAGCAGCACCGGGACTAGCGTAAGCACAGATACGCAGTATTTT
CDR3aa: CASSTGTSVSTDTQYF

v_gene: TRBV6-6
abundance: once
len: 19
d_gene: TRBD1
j_gene: TRBJ1-1
CDR3nt: TGTGCCAGCAGTCAAATAATGACAGGGCGGGATCCCCGGGAGAATCAAGCTTTCTTT
CDR3aa: CASSQIMTGRDPRENQAFF

v_gene: TRBV6-5
abundance: NA
len: 14
d_gene: TRBD1
j_gene: TRBJ1-2
CDR3nt: TGTGCCAGCAGTACGACAGGGAACTTCCATGGCTACACCTTC
CDR3aa: CASSTTGNFHGYTF

v_gene: TRBV5-4
abundance: once
len: 16
d_gene: NA
j_gene: TRBJ2-7
CDR3nt: TGTGCCAGCAGCTTGGACCGCCTGGGGAGCTCCTACGAGCAGTACTTC
CDR3aa: CASSLDRLGSSYEQYF

v_gene: TRBV27
abundance: NA
len: 15
d_gene: NA
j_gene: TRBJ1-5
CDR3nt: TGTGCCAGCAGTTCGTATACGGGGGGCGATCAGCCCCAGCATTTT
CDR3aa: CASSSYTGGDQPQHF

v_gene: TRBV4-3
abundance: NA
len: 14
d_gene: NA
j_gene: TRBJ1-2
CDR3nt: TGCGCCAGCAGCCAAGATCGAAGGGCGGGGGGCTACACCTTC
CDR3aa: CASSQDRRAGGYTF

v_gene: TRBV19
abundance: many
len: 15
d_gene: NA
j_gene: TRBJ2-7
CDR3nt: TGTGCCAGTAGTATAGGCGGGGCCAGGAAATACGAGCAGTACTTC
CDR3aa: CASSIGGARKYEQYF

v_gene: TRBV29-1
abundance: NA
len: 16
d_gene: NA
j_gene: TRBJ2-1
CDR3nt: TGCAGCGTTGAAAGGTGGTCAGGGGACTCCTACAATGAGCAGTTCTTC
CDR3aa: CSVERWSGDSYNEQFF

v_gene: TRBV2
abundance: NA
len: 16
d_gene: NA
j_gene: TRBJ1-5
CDR3nt: TGTGCCAGCAGTGAAGTTGCGGGGGAAAGCAATCAGCCCCAGCATTTT
CDR3aa: CASSEVAGESNQPQHF

v_gene: TRBV19
abundance: NA
len: 15
d_gene: NA
j_gene: TRBJ2-1
CDR3nt: TGTGCCAGTAGTATAGCGGGGAGCTCCTACAATGAGCAGTTCTTC
CDR3aa: CASSIAGSSYNEQFF

v_gene: TRBV18
abundance: NA
len: 16
d_gene: TRBD2
j_gene: TRBJ2-5
CDR3nt: TGTGCCAGCTCACCTGCCAGCGGCGGGGGGTCATGGACCCAGTACTTC
CDR3aa: CASSPASGGGSWTQYF

v_gene: TRBV5-3
abundance: NA
len: 14
d_gene: NA
j_gene: TRBJ1-2
CDR3nt: TGTGCCAGAAGCTTGGGTGGGGGACTCTATGGCTACACCTTC
CDR3aa: CARSLGGGLYGYTF

v_gene: TRBV7-2
abundance: NA
len: 16
d_gene: TRBD2
j_gene: TRBJ2-7
CDR3nt: TGTGCCAGCAGCTTAGGGTCTAGCGGGGGGCTCTACGAGCAGTACTTC
CDR3aa: CASSLGSSGGLYEQYF

v_gene: TRBV2
abundance: once
len: 15
d_gene: NA
j_gene: TRBJ2-2
CDR3nt: TGTGCCAGCAGTGGGAGTCAGGGATCCACCGGGGAGCTGTTTTTT
CDR3aa: CASSGSQGSTGELFF

v_gene: TRBV6-4
abundance: NA
len: 13
d_gene: NA
j_gene: TRBJ1-6
CDR3nt: TGTGCCAGCAGTCGGACAGTGCTTGGTACCCTCCACTTT
CDR3aa: CASSRTVLGTLHF

v_gene: TRBV6-5
abundance: NA
len: 15
d_gene: TRBD2
j_gene: TRBJ2-1
CDR3nt: TGTGCCAGCAGTCAAACTAGCGGGGGGGTCAATGAGCAGTTCTTC
CDR3aa: CASSQTSGGVNEQFF

v_gene: TRBV24-1
abundance: NA
len: 12
d_gene: NA
j_gene: TRBJ2-2
CDR3nt: TGTGCCACCAGTGTAGTATCCGGGGAGCTGTTTTTT
CDR3aa: CATSVVSGELFF

v_gene: TRBV6-5
abundance: NA
len: 13
d_gene: TRBD1
j_gene: TRBJ2-3
CDR3nt: TGTGCCAGCAGGGACAGGGATTGGGATACGCAGTATTTT
CDR3aa: CASRDRDWDTQYF

v_gene: TRBV5-1
abundance: once
len: 15
d_gene: NA
j_gene: TRBJ1-4
CDR3nt: TGCGCCAGCAGCTTGGAGGGGGGGCTCGGGGAAAAACTGTTTTTT
CDR3aa: CASSLEGGLGEKLFF

v_gene: TRBV28
abundance: NA
len: 14
d_gene: TRBD2
j_gene: TRBJ2-1
CDR3nt: TGTGCCAGCGGGAGGGCGAACTCCTACAATGAGCAGTTCTTC
CDR3aa: CASGRANSYNEQFF

v_gene: TRBV19
abundance: few
len: 15
d_gene: NA
j_gene: TRBJ2-7
CDR3nt: TGTGCCAGTAGCGTACATCGCAGCGCATCCTACGAGCAGTACTTC
CDR3aa: CASSVHRSASYEQYF

v_gene: TRBV5-6
abundance: NA
len: 13
d_gene: NA
j_gene: TRBJ2-1
CDR3nt: TGTGCCAGCAGCTTGGCACAGTTGAATGAGCAGTTCTTC
CDR3aa: CASSLAQLNEQFF

v_gene: TRBV3-1/TRBV3-2
abundance: once
len: 16
d_gene: NA
j_gene: TRBJ2-2
CDR3nt: TGTGCCAGCAGCCCCCGGTCAGGCCGTGGCACCGGGGAGCTGTTTTTT
CDR3aa: CASSPRSGRGTGELFF

v_gene: TRBV19
abundance: NA
len: 14
d_gene: TRBD1
j_gene: TRBJ2-7
CDR3nt: TGTGCCAGTAGTTCAACGGACAGGGATGGCGAGCAGTACTTC
CDR3aa: CASSSTDRDGEQYF

v_gene: TRBV18
abundance: NA
len: 15
d_gene: TRBD2
j_gene: TRBJ2-1
CDR3nt: TGTGCCAGCTCACCACCTAGCGGGACTGGCAATGAGCAGTTCTTC
CDR3aa: CASSPPSGTGNEQFF